This T cell receptor (beta chain) is drawn from a study of cytomegalovirus exposure and HLA in healthy donors. Primers: 60 Vbeta forward and 13 Jbeta reverse. TCRdb's table, derived via immunoSEQ multiplex PCR, lists solely in-frame clones and lacks some. The sample shows some 190,000 clones, approximately 73% of them seen only once. Points from the study as a whole: Immune exposure was documented only through CMV serostatus.

Notes on this clone: Its antigen is not known.

The receptor comes from a woman aged 25 to 39 in good health and CMV-seropositive. Material: PBMCs.

The CDR3 is CASAQGTGADTQYF. CDR3 DNA sequence: TGTGCTAGTGCCCAGGGGACAGGGGCAGATACGCAGTATTTT. The J gene is TRBJ2-3, the V gene TRBV12-5, with 10 bases matching TRBD1. The germline CDR1 and CDR2 sequences are LGHNT and FRNRAP. The CDR3 covers 14 residues. The junction had 5 bases not matched to a gene; V was cut back by 7 bases and J by 4 bases.